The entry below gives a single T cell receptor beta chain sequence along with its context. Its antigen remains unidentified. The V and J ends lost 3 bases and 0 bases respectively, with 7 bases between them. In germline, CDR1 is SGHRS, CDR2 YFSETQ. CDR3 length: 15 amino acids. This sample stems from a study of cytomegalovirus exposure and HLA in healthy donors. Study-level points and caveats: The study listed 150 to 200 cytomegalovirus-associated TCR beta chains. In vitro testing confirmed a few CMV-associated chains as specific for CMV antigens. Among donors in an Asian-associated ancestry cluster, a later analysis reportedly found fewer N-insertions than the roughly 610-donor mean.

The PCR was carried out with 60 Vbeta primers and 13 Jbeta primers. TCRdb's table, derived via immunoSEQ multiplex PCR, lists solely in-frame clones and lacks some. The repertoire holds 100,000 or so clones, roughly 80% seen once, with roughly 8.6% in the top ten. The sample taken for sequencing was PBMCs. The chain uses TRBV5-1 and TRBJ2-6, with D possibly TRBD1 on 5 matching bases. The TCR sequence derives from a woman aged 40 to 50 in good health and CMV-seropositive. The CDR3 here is CASSSDSSGANVLTF. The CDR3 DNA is TGCGCCAGCAGCTCCGACAGCTCTGGGGCCAACGTCCTGACTTTC.